The 18 T cell receptor beta chains reported below all come from one sample, sequenced in a study of tumor-infiltrating lymphocytes in primary liver carcinoma. RNA was extracted from whole blood without cell sorting, alongside germline DNA. A constant-region primer primed TCR beta cDNA synthesis from 450 to 550 ng of total RNA. A slightly modified ARM-PCR protocol with three nested multiplex PCR rounds produced these TCR beta libraries. Running 10 cycles apiece, the first two PCR rounds relied on TRBV1-TRBV30 forward primers together with a C-beta reverse primer. TCRdb reprocessed the multiplex PCR reads with MiXCR, giving one entry per CDR3 protein. Of 310,000 or so distinct CDR3 sequences in the sample, more than 55% were seen once. Sequencing used peripheral blood. Receptors originate from a woman in her 30s with primary liver carcinoma and hepatitis B virus infection.

This clonotype has just one count. A junction end diverges from the germline sequence, so it may reflect a read error. The V and J genes are TRBV10-3 and TRBJ1-2, with 8 bases lining up with TRBD1. CDR1 is ENHRY and CDR2 is SYGVKD in the germline V gene. This CDR3 has 11 residues. CDR3 protein: CALRTGYDYTF. The CDR3 bases are TGTGCCTTACGGACAGGGTATGACTACACCTTC.

Ten or more counts support this clonotype. The chain carries TRBV11-1 and TRBJ2-7; perhaps D is TRBD1 or TRBD2 (6 bases each). The CDR3 runs to 17 residues. V gave up 0 bases and J gave up 6 bases, with 21 bases separating them. Germline CDR1 and CDR2: SGHAT and FQDESV (reference sequence). The chain's CDR3 is CASSLARARISGAEQYF. Written as DNA, the CDR3 is TGTGCCAGCAGCTTAGCCCGCGCTCGTATCTCGGGGGCCGAGCAGTACTTC.

A remark on this clonotype: Just one base apart from a much larger clone, this may be a read error. The chain couples TRBV12-3 or TRBV12-4 to TRBJ2-1; D might be TRBD2 (5 bases). The CDR3 length is 13 residues. Trimming removed 8 bases at V and 8 bases at J, with 16 bases between. The CDR3 sequence: CASVLASVYEQFF. In DNA, the CDR3 is TGTGCCAGCGTTCTAGCATCGGTTTATGAGCAGTTCTTC.

On this clonotype itself: A read error may produce the germline difference seen at one junction end. V is TRBV5-5 and J is TRBJ2-3; perhaps D is TRBD1 or TRBD2 (6 bases each). This CDR3 is 16 amino acids long. In germline, CDR1 is SGHKS, CDR2 YYEKEE (reference sequence). The CDR3 nucleotides are TGTGCCAGCAGCTCCACGGGGGCGCCTTACACAGATATGCAGTATTTT. Its translation is CASSSTGAPYTDMQYF.

A word on this clonotype: A much larger clone sits a single nucleotide away, making a read error possible. The genes are TRBV6-6 and TRBJ1-5; TRBD1 aligns across 9 bases. The CDR3 sequence is 14 residues long. With 7 bases clipped from V and 4 bases from J, the junction kept 5 bases outside the gene matches. Germline CDR1 reads MNHNY; CDR2 reads SVGAGI (reference sequence). The CDR3 spells CASIKGTGNQPQHF. CDR3 in DNA: TGTGCCAGCATTAAAGGGACAGGGAATCAGCCCCAGCATTTT.

This CDR3 is CASRRDRGIYGYTF. The DNA for the CDR3 is TGTGCCAGCAGGCGGGACAGGGGAATCTATGGCTACACCTTC. The gene calls are TRBV28 and TRBJ1-2; 10 positions agree with TRBD1. The CDR3 spans 14 residues. The ends lost 6 bases at V and 4 bases at J; junction bases unmatched: 5. From germline, CDR1 is MDHEN and CDR2 SYDVKM.

With respect to this clonotype: The junction and the germline gene differ at one end; a read error may be behind it. The V and J genes are TRBV11-2 and TRBJ2-7; TRBD2 agrees at 7 bases. Germline V gives CDR1 SGHAT, CDR2 FQNNGV. The CDR3 sequence is 14 residues long. CDR3 residues: CANSSSGLSYERYF. In DNA, the CDR3 is TGTGCCAACAGCTCTAGCGGTCTCTCCTACGAGCGGTACTTC.

This clonotype was seen a few times. One junction end does not reproduce the germline sequence, and a read error may be involved. The genes are TRBV6-2 or TRBV6-3 and TRBJ1-2; 7 positions match TRBD1. This CDR3 spans 15 amino acids. Germline CDR1 MNHEY, CDR2 SVGEGT. The DNA of the CDR3 is TGTGCCAGCGGAGGCGGGACAGCGTTAAACTATGGCTACGCCTTC. Its protein product is CASGGGTALNYGYAF.

This clonotype was found once. The chain couples TRBV11-2 to TRBJ1-1; D is ambiguous. V lost 6 bases and J lost 0, with 14 bases in between. CDR1 is SGHAT and CDR2 is FQNNGV in the germline V gene. The CDR3 has 15 residues. The CDR3, as DNA: TGTGCCAGCAGGACCGGCGACAAGATGAACACTGAAGCTTTCTTT. Translated, it gives CASRTGDKMNTEAFF.

This clonotype was seen repeatedly, ten times or more. This sequence joins TRBV11-2 and TRBJ2-1; 7 nucleotides agree with TRBD1. The CDR3 length is 15 residues. Germline trimming cut 4 bases from V and 5 bases from J; bases unmatched to any gene: 8. The germline V gene encodes CDR1 SGHAT and CDR2 FQNNGV. CDR3 in amino acids: CASSYRQGWDNEQFF. The CDR3 DNA follows: TGTGCCAGCAGCTATAGACAGGGTTGGGACAATGAGCAGTTCTTC.

In regard to this clonotype: Since a much larger clone is just one base distant, this may be a read error. The chain couples TRBV6-1 to TRBJ1-2; D possibly corresponds to TRBD1 (5 bases). The CDR3 has 15 residues. V shed 6 bases and J shed 2 bases, with 16 bases lying between them. Germline CDR1 and CDR2: MNHNS and SASEGT. The CDR3 region is CASRRGGSQNYGYTF. Written as DNA, the CDR3 is TGTGCCAGCAGGAGGGGCGGGAGCCAAAACTATGGCTACACCTTC.

In regard to this clonotype: Given a much more abundant clone one base away, this may be a read error. The genes are TRBV4-3 and TRBJ2-7; 8 bases agree with TRBD2. This CDR3 has 17 amino acids. The V gene's germline CDR1 is LGHNA and CDR2 YSLEER. CDR3 nucleotide sequence: TGCGCCAACAGCCAAGATCCGGTCGGGAGGGCCGTCTACGAGCAGTACTTC. It translates to CANSQDPVGRAVYEQYF.

In its sample, this clonotype was seen many times. The chain links TRBV6-2 or TRBV6-3 to TRBJ2-5; no reliable D call. Germline CDR1 and CDR2: MNHEY and SVGEGT. There are 11 residues in the CDR3. Trimming left V 5 bases short and J 6 bases short, with 7 bases between. The CDR3: CASSDHQTQYF. The CDR3, as DNA: TGTGCCAGCAGTGACCACCAGACCCAGTACTTC.

Of note for this clonotype: One junction end does not reproduce the germline sequence, and a read error may be involved. The genes are TRBV5-1 and TRBJ2-5, with 9 bases lining up with TRBD1. This CDR3 has 15 residues. Germline CDR1 SGHRS, CDR2 YFSETQ. CDR3 DNA sequence: TGCGCCAACAGCCCATTGGGACAGGGTACAGAGACCCAGTACTTC. Its translation is CANSPLGQGTETQYF.

Note on this clonotype: A read error may produce the germline difference seen at one junction end. Here the CDR3 reads CASSPRRGEQSF. CDR3 DNA sequence: TGTGCCAGCAGCCCACGGAGGGGTGAACAGTCCTTC. This sequence joins TRBV4-2 and TRBJ2-1, with D tentatively TRBD2 (6 bases). Germline V gives CDR1 LGHNA, CDR2 YNFKEQ. This CDR3 has 12 amino acids.

The V and J genes are TRBV30 and TRBJ2-7; D perhaps matches TRBD2 (6 bases). Germline CDR1 reads GTSNPN; CDR2 reads SVGIG (reference sequence). V dropped 3 bases and J dropped 1 base, with 13 bases sitting between them. CDR3 length equals 14 residues. The CDR3 loop is CAWRDTGVSYEQYF. The CDR3 nucleotides are TGTGCCTGGAGGGACACGGGGGTTTCCTACGAGCAGTACTTC.

As to this clonotype: This CDR3 is missing its conserved last phenylalanine or tryptophan, likely due to a read error. The CDR3 region is CASSHGTRGAQYL. The CDR3 coding sequence is TGTGCCAGCAGCCACGGGACTAGGGGGGCCCAGTACTTG. The chain couples TRBV6-1 to TRBJ2-5, with TRBD2 matching over 8 bases. Germline V gene sequence: CDR1 MNHNS, CDR2 SASEGT. V shed 6 bases and J 9 bases; nucleotides not matched to a gene: 9. The CDR3 is 13 amino acids.

The table lists this clonotype with a few counts. A read error is possible here, since a much larger clone lies one base away. The chain has TRBV12-3 or TRBV12-4 and TRBJ2-1; TRBD2 might be the D (7 bases). The CDR3 is made up of 12 amino acids. The CDR3 here is CASSIGGLEQSF. The CDR3 region has the DNA TGTGCCAGCAGCATCGGGGGGCTCGAGCAGTCCTTC.